A selection of T cell receptor beta chains follows, all from one sample in a study of blood T cells in healthy people across ages. TCRdb ran MiXCR on the 5' RACE reads and lists one entry per CDR3 protein. The sample lists 550,000 to 700,000 distinct CDR3 sequences, about 25% occurring once. The specimen was blood. The receptors come from a woman in her seventies in good health. Both conserved end residues are part of each CDR3. A D gene is named only where the DNA matches it firmly. Size is omitted from some rows. Given values are once, few, many or a class for expanded clones.

d_gene | j_gene | abundance | v_gene | CDR3aa | CDR3nt
TRBD2 | TRBJ2-3 | few | TRBV11-3 | CASSTAGGPSDTQYF | TGTGCCAGCAGCACAGCGGGGGGGCCTTCAGATACGCAGTATTTT
NA | TRBJ1-2 | many | TRBV20-1 | CSAVVLTYYGYTF | TGCAGTGCTGTGGTACTCACCTACTATGGCTACACCTTC
NA | TRBJ2-6 | few | TRBV12-3/TRBV12-4 | CASSLSFSGANVLTF | TGTGCCAGCAGCTTGAGTTTCTCTGGGGCCAACGTCCTGACTTTC
NA | TRBJ2-7 | many | TRBV20-1 | CSARLSSYEQYF | TGCAGTGCTAGACTAAGCTCCTACGAGCAGTACTTC
NA | TRBJ2-7 | NA | TRBV21-1 | CASSKVCRGRDFEQYF | TGTGCCAGCAGCAAAGTGTGTCGAGGCAGGGACTTCGAGCAGTACTTC
NA | TRBJ2-1 | NA | TRBV19 | CASKTLGESSYNEQFF | TGTGCCAGTAAGACCTTGGGCGAAAGCTCCTACAATGAGCAGTTCTTC
NA | TRBJ1-2 | NA | TRBV20-1 | CSARNQGPHGYTF | TGCAGTGCTAGAAATCAGGGGCCTCATGGCTACACCTTC
TRBD2 | TRBJ2-7 | few | TRBV5-1 | CASSLWTSGNYEQYF | TGCGCCAGCAGCTTGTGGACTAGCGGAAACTACGAGCAGTACTTC
NA | TRBJ2-1 | NA | TRBV11-2 | CASSSPSNYNEQFF | TGTGCCAGCAGCTCGCCTAGCAACTACAATGAGCAGTTCTTC
NA | TRBJ1-4 | NA | TRBV20-1 | CSAALGTTNEKLFF | TGCAGTGCTGCACTCGGTACAACTAATGAAAAACTGTTTTTT
TRBD1 | TRBJ2-7 | NA | TRBV4-3 | CASSQATPGQGSEQYF | TGCGCCAGCAGCCAAGCTACTCCGGGACAGGGATCCGAGCAGTACTTC
NA | TRBJ1-4 | many | TRBV9 | CASSPGGAGAATNEKLFF | TGTGCCAGCAGCCCGGGGGGAGCAGGGGCGGCAACTAATGAAAAACTGTTTTTT